The rows below give T cell receptor beta chains drawn from one sample of a study of human T cells and chemical hapten exposure. Via MiXCR, TCRdb re-called the RACE reads, giving one row per CDR3 protein. Of tens of thousands of distinct CDR3 sequences listed, approximately 12% are singletons. The starting material was whole blood, obtained in connection with sensitization to the hapten diphenylcyclopropenone (DPC). Source of these receptors: a woman aged 35 to 49 with alopecia areata. Some clones in this sample may be carry-over from other donors' samples. Both conserved end residues are part of each CDR3. Fields, in order: CDR3 protein, CDR3 DNA, J gene, V gene, D gene, clone size. A D gene is named only where the DNA matches it firmly. Not every row has a clone size; where given, it reads once, few, many or a size class.

CASRPAVGESSYEQYF,TGTGCCAGCAGGCCGGCCGTGGGGGAGAGCTCCTACGAGCAGTACTTC,TRBJ2-7,TRBV28,NA,NA
CASSQGQNTEAFF,TGTGCCAGCTCACAGGGACAGAACACTGAAGCTTTCTTT,TRBJ1-1,TRBV18,NA,many
CASSSQGPSTDTQYF,TGCGCCAGCAGTAGCCAGGGGCCTAGCACAGATACGCAGTATTTT,TRBJ2-3,TRBV10-2,NA,NA
CASSVDRLLSGANVLTF,TGCGCCAGCAGCGTCGACAGACTCCTCTCTGGGGCCAACGTCCTGACTTTC,TRBJ2-6,TRBV5-1,NA,few
CASSPQGAGNQPQHF,TGTGCCAGCAGTCCCCAGGGGGCAGGCAATCAGCCCCAGCATTTT,TRBJ1-5,TRBV28,TRBD1,many
CASTRTSGRVAKNIQYF,TGTGCCAGCACCCGGACTAGCGGGAGGGTAGCCAAAAACATTCAGTACTTC,TRBJ2-4,TRBV11-2,TRBD2,few
CSVVRGAGETQYF,TGCAGCGTTGTTCGGGGCGCCGGGGAGACCCAGTACTTC,TRBJ2-5,TRBV29-1,NA,many
CSARPPTSGNQETQYF,TGCAGTGCTAGACCCCCGACTAGCGGGAACCAAGAGACCCAGTACTTC,TRBJ2-5,TRBV20-1,TRBD2,few
CASSLDQIEYGYTF,TGCGCCAGCAGCTTGGACCAGATCGAATATGGCTACACCTTC,TRBJ1-2,TRBV5-1,NA,NA
CASSASTDNQPQHF,TGTGCCAGCAGCGCTTCCACGGACAATCAGCCCCAGCATTTT,TRBJ1-5,TRBV9,NA,once
CASRPSSGTLVGEQFF,TGTGCCAGCAGACCTAGCTCCGGGACTTTGGTCGGGGAGCAGTTCTTC,TRBJ2-1,TRBV28,NA,many
CASSLMASGGAGSYNEQFF,TGTGCCAGCAGCTTAATGGCTAGCGGGGGGGCTGGTTCCTACAATGAGCAGTTCTTC,TRBJ2-1,TRBV7-2,TRBD2,many
CATSDSGQFQETQYF,TGTGCCACCAGTGACTCCGGACAGTTCCAAGAGACCCAGTACTTC,TRBJ2-5,TRBV24-1,NA,many
CASSMVGQSYEQYF,TGTGCCAGTAGTATGGTCGGACAGTCCTACGAGCAGTACTTC,TRBJ2-7,TRBV19,NA,many
CAGGTLTEAFF,TGTGCCGGCGGGACACTCACTGAAGCTTTCTTT,TRBJ1-1,TRBV28,NA,few
CASSPMGTGSRRSPLHF,TGTGCTAGCAGCCCTATGGGGACAGGGTCTCGGAGATCACCCCTCCACTTT,TRBJ1-6,TRBV7-7,TRBD1,NA
CASSLGPPETQYF,TGCGCCAGCAGCTTGGGTCCGCCGGAGACCCAGTACTTC,TRBJ2-5,TRBV5-1,NA,NA
CASTPTGFLAKNIQYF,TGTGCCAGCACCCCGACAGGCTTCCTAGCCAAAAACATTCAGTACTTC,TRBJ2-4,TRBV12-3/TRBV12-4,NA,many
CASSPASVSETQYF,TGTGCCAGCAGCCCTGCGAGCGTTTCAGAAACCCAGTACTTC,TRBJ2-5,TRBV7-9,NA,many
CASSPPGLSPYEQYF,TGTGCCAGCTCACCCCCCGGACTCTCCCCATACGAGCAGTACTTC,TRBJ2-7,TRBV18,NA,many
CAISDSGMSRSFF,TGTGCCATCAGTGACTCGGGGATGTCTAGGTCTTTCTTT,TRBJ1-1,TRBV10-3,NA,few
CASSLGTDETQYF,TGTGCCAGCAGCTTAGGGACTGACGAGACCCAGTACTTC,TRBJ2-5,TRBV11-2,NA,many
CASTTRGGENQPQHF,TGTGCCAGCACCACGAGGGGGGGAGAGAATCAGCCCCAGCATTTT,TRBJ1-5,TRBV5-5,NA,few
CASSQERLAGGKKTGELFF,TGCGCCAGCAGCCAAGAGCGACTAGCGGGGGGGAAGAAAACCGGGGAGCTGTTTTTT,TRBJ2-2,TRBV4-1,TRBD2,many
CASSLPPAQRNSPLHF,TGTGCCAGCAGTTTACCTCCGGCACAGCGTAATTCACCCCTCCACTTT,TRBJ1-6,TRBV28,NA,NA
CSTQGAGNTEAFF,TGCAGCACCCAGGGGGCCGGGAACACTGAAGCTTTCTTT,TRBJ1-1,TRBV29-1,TRBD1,many
CSARDPGGPALTDTQYF,TGCAGTGCTAGAGATCCGGGCGGTCCAGCACTCACAGATACGCAGTATTTT,TRBJ2-3,TRBV20-1,NA,NA
CASSFNTEAFF,TGTGCCAGCAGTTTTAACACTGAAGCTTTCTTT,TRBJ1-1,TRBV28,NA,few